The 3 T cell receptor beta chains reported below all come from one sample, sequenced in a study of blood T cell repertoires in COVID-19. Assay used: immunoSEQ multiplex PCR; TCRdb lists only in-frame clones, some missing. The sample has 200,000 to 300,000 clones, about nine tenths seen once. Input material: peripheral blood. These receptors all come from a man between 60 and 75 years old with acute or convalescent COVID-19.

This chain links TRBV28 with TRBJ2-7, with 9 bases aligning to TRBD1. V lost 3 bases to trimming and J lost 5 bases; unmatched junction nucleotides: 8. The CDR3 totals 15 residues. From germline, CDR1 is MDHEN and CDR2 SYDVKM. The CDR3 DNA reads TGTGCCAGCAGTTTGGGCGGACAGGGGACCAACGAGCAGTACTTC. The encoded protein is CASSLGGQGTNEQYF. Complete variable domain (other parts from reference TRBV28 and TRBJ2-7): DVKVTQSSRYLVKRTGEKVFLECVQDMDHENMFWYRQDPGLGLRLIYFSYDVKMKEKGDIPEGYSVSREKKERFSLILESASTNQTSMYLCASSLGGQGTNEQYFGPGTRLTVT.

This chain uses TRBV11-3 with TRBJ2-2; D ambiguous. The CDR3 is 15 amino acids. The germline CDR1 and CDR2 sequences are SGHNT and YENEEA. Trimming removed 1 base at V and 1 base at J, with 7 bases between. The CDR3 here is CASSLGLGNTGELFF. CDR3 sequence (DNA): TGTGCCAGCAGCTTAGGACTGGGGAACACCGGGGAGCTGTTTTTT.

V usage is TRBV3-1 (or the pseudogene TRBV3-2) and J usage is TRBJ2-3, with 8 nucleotides matching TRBD2. Germline V gene lookup returns CDR1 LGHDT and CDR2 YNNKEL (reference sequence). This CDR3 comprises 15 residues. The junction had 6 bases not matched to a gene; V was cut back by 3 bases and J by 4 bases. Here the CDR3 DNA reads TGTGCCAGCAGCCAGGGGAGCGGGGGCGCAGATACGCAGTATTTT. Translation: CASSQGSGGADTQYF.